Shown below are 11 T cell receptor beta chains from a single sample sequenced in a study of OX40 agonist ivuxolimab in advanced cancers. Sequencing used immunoSEQ multiplex PCR; TCRdb keeps in-frame clones, though not all of them. Of fewer than 55,000 clones in the sample, about 85% were seen once. Sequencing used CD4+ or CD8+ T cells sorted from blood, obtained in a trial of the OX40 agonist ivuxolimab. These TCRs come from an adult with an advanced solid tumor such as melanoma, head and neck, liver or kidney cancer.

The CDR3 DNA reads TGTGCCAGTAGTATAGTGGGGACAGGGGCGAAAGAGACCCAGTACTTC. Translated: CASSIVGTGAKETQYF. The chain has TRBV19 and TRBJ2-5; 10 bases are shared with TRBD1. The junction had 5 bases not matched to a gene; V was cut back by 1 base and J by 3 bases. Per germline, CDR1 LNHDA and CDR2 SQIVND (reference sequence). CDR3 length: 16 amino acids.

The chain links TRBV11-2 to TRBJ2-7; TRBD1 agrees at 10 bases. V trimming: 5 bases; J trimming: 2 bases; junction bases outside the gene matches: 3. The length of the CDR3 is 14 residues. The germline CDR1 and CDR2 sequences are SGHAT and FQNNGV. The CDR3 spells CASSLGQGAYEQYF. DNA of the CDR3: TGTGCCAGCAGCCTCGGACAGGGGGCCTACGAGCAGTACTTC.

The chain combines TRBV9 with TRBJ2-7; 12 bases map to TRBD1. Germline CDR1 reads SGDLS; CDR2 reads YYNGEE. After removal of 4 bases from V and 5 bases from J, the junction contained 10 bases not matched to a gene. This CDR3 contains 16 residues. CDR3 protein: CASSLRGTGGFNEQYF. The CDR3 DNA reads as TGTGCCAGCAGCCTCCGAGGGACAGGGGGCTTTAACGAGCAGTACTTC.

The chain couples TRBV11-2 to TRBJ1-1; tentatively, D is TRBD1 (6 bases). CDR1 is SGHAT and CDR2 is FQNNGV in the germline V gene. Deletions cut 5 bases from V and 11 bases from J, with 24 bases between. The CDR3 is 15 amino acids. The CDR3 here is CASSAADSLVGLAFF. The CDR3 DNA reads as TGTGCCAGCAGCGCCGCGGACAGTTTGGTGGGACTGGCTTTCTTT.

The V call is TRBV13, the J call TRBJ2-3; maybe TRBD2 (6 bases). The CDR3 is 17 residues long. With 2 bases removed from V and 4 bases from J, the gap between germline ends came to 19 bases. Germline V gives CDR1 PRHDT, CDR2 FYEKMQ (reference sequence). Here the CDR3 reads CASSLMVAEESADTQYF. DNA of the CDR3: TGTGCCAGCAGCTTAATGGTAGCGGAGGAGTCTGCAGATACGCAGTATTTT.

The chain carries TRBV9 and TRBJ2-7; D gene ambiguous. The V gene's germline CDR1 is SGDLS and CDR2 YYNGEE. There are 16 residues in the CDR3. Trimming removed 0 bases from V and 3 bases from J, with 16 bases in between. The CDR3 protein is CASSVGRDQTYYEQYF. As DNA, the CDR3 is TGTGCCAGCAGCGTAGGTCGCGACCAAACCTACTACGAGCAGTACTTC.

The chain links TRBV27 to TRBJ1-1; TRBD1 aligns across 8 bases. The J segment lost 3 bases and the V segment lost 2 bases, leaving 2 bases of the junction unmatched. The CDR3 has 14 residues. Germline CDR1 MNHEY, CDR2 SMNVEV (reference sequence). CDR3 amino acids: CASSLQGAYTEAFF. CDR3 bases: TGTGCCAGCAGTTTACAGGGGGCGTACACTGAAGCTTTCTTT.

J is TRBJ1-3 and V is TRBV4-1; 8 bases are a match to TRBD1. Germline CDR1 MGHRA, CDR2 YSYEKL. J was trimmed by 2 bases and V by 5 bases; bases with no gene match: 2. There are 14 residues in the CDR3. The CDR3 spells CASSSQGAGNTIYF. The CDR3 region has the DNA TGCGCCAGCAGCTCACAGGGGGCTGGAAACACCATATATTTT.

This clone was recorded many times. This chain uses TRBV6-1 with TRBJ2-7, with D possibly TRBD2 on 6 matching bases. Germline V CDR1 and CDR2: MNHNS, SASEGT. The CDR3 runs to 15 residues. V lost 2 bases to trimming and J lost 3 bases, with 14 bases between them. The CDR3 region has the DNA TGTGCCAGCAGTGAACGCGGAGACGGGGGCTACGAGCAGTACTTC. It specifies CASSERGDGGYEQYF.

The chain employs TRBV6-5 and TRBJ2-3; 10 bases fit TRBD2. From germline, CDR1 is MNHEY and CDR2 SVGAGI. Trimming cost V 4 bases and J 6 bases; bases outside gene matches: 10. CDR3 length: 16 residues. CDR3 loop: CASSSSSGRGWDTQYF. CDR3 nucleotides: TGTGCCAGCAGTTCATCCAGCGGGAGGGGGTGGGATACGCAGTATTTT.

This clone was detected once. The chain has TRBV11-1 and TRBJ2-1, with 9 bases identical to TRBD2. Germline V CDR1 and CDR2: SGHAT, FQDESV (reference sequence). The CDR3 extends over 15 amino acids. J was trimmed by 3 bases and V by 2 bases; bases with no gene match: 2. CDR3 sequence (DNA): TGTGCCAGCAGCTTAACACTAGCGGGCTACAATGAGCAGTTCTTC. Its protein is CASSLTLAGYNEQFF. Combining the CDR3 with reference TRBV11-1 and TRBJ2-1 gives the whole variable domain EAEVAQSPRYKITEKSQAVAFWCDPISGHATLYWYRQILGQGPELLVQFQDESVVDDSQLPKDRFSAERLKGVDSTLKIQPAELGDSAMYLCASSLTLAGYNEQFFGPGTRLTVL.